One sample yielded the 17 T cell receptor beta chains listed below, sequenced in a study of cytomegalovirus exposure and HLA in healthy donors (dated by TCRdb to 2015 to 2018). The library came from the immunoSEQ multiplex PCR assay. A mixture of 60 forward primers for TCR Vbeta segments and 13 reverse primers for TCR Jbeta segments was used in the multiplex PCR. This is the immuneACCESS table as TCRdb keeps it, with only in-frame sequences that have V and J called. A part of the clones is gone; compared with another copy, unresolved V genes explain less than half, and the rest is unexplained. The sample table contains a few hundred thousand clones; only one count was recorded for around four fifths of them. The ten most abundant clones make up roughly 10% of the sample. Sequencing was carried out using PBMCs. Source of these receptors: a woman aged 50 to 65 in good health and CMV-seropositive.

This sequence joins TRBV28 and TRBJ1-5, with a weak D call TRBD1 (5 bases). V lost 3 bases and J 1 base, leaving 10 bases between the germline ends. Germline V gene data show CDR1 as MDHEN and CDR2 as SYDVKM. This CDR3 comprises 15 residues. CDR3: CASSLDGGSNQPQHF. DNA of the CDR3: TGTGCCAGCAGTTTGGACGGGGGGAGCAATCAGCCCCAGCATTTT.

The chain has TRBV15 and TRBJ1-6; TRBD1 aligns across 8 bases. V lost 7 bases, J lost 8 bases, and 4 bases stayed unmatched. CDR3 length equals 13 residues. Per germline, CDR1 LNHNV and CDR2 YYDKDF (reference sequence). The CDR3 here is CATKTGVDSPLHF. The CDR3 DNA reads as TGTGCCACCAAGACAGGGGTCGATTCACCCCTCCACTTT.

The V call is TRBV4-3, the J call TRBJ1-6, with D unclear. Trimming pared 2 bases from V and 3 bases from J, leaving 11 bases between. Germline V lookup: CDR1 LGHNA, CDR2 YSLEER. This CDR3 spans 16 amino acids. The CDR3 bases are TGCGCCAGCAGCCAACACCAGGCAGTCTATAATTCACCCCTCCACTTT. It yields the protein CASSQHQAVYNSPLHF.

DNA of the CDR3: TGCGCCAGCAGCTTGGTGACGGGACAGGGGGCCCTCCTCTCTGGGGCCAACGTCCTGACTTTC. Encoded protein: CASSLVTGQGALLSGANVLTF. The chain combines TRBV5-1 with TRBJ2-6; 12 bases agree with TRBD1. Germline assignment: CDR1 SGHRS and CDR2 YFSETQ. This CDR3 has 21 amino acids. V shed 0 bases and J 0 bases; nucleotides not matched to a gene: 10.

The chain joins TRBV27 to TRBJ2-3; TRBD1 matches at 7 bases. Germline CDR1 MNHEY, CDR2 SMNVEV (reference sequence). This CDR3 has 17 amino acids. V was clipped by 5 bases and J by 5 bases; unmatched bases: 16. CDR3 nucleotide sequence: TGTGCCAGCAGTCCCCCGGGACAGATAGGGGCCCGAGATACGCAGTATTTT. Protein sequence: CASSPPGQIGARDTQYF.

This rearrangement joins TRBV27 to TRBJ1-1; D may be TRBD1 (5 bases). Trimming cost V 3 bases and J 3 bases, with 11 bases left between them. The CDR3 contains 14 residues. CDR1 is MNHEY, CDR2 SMNVEV, per germline (reference sequence). CDR3 DNA sequence: TGTGCCAGCAGTTTCTCAGACAGATACACTGAAGCTTTCTTT. Translation gives CASSFSDRYTEAFF.

The chain has TRBV19 and TRBJ2-6, with D uncertain. Trimming cost V 5 bases and J 4 bases, with 12 bases left between them. CDR3 length: 15 residues. Germline CDR1 is LNHDA and CDR2 is SQIVND (reference sequence). CDR3 amino acids: CASSFTGSGANVLTF. In DNA form, the CDR3 reads TGTGCCAGTAGTTTTACGGGTTCAGGGGCCAACGTCCTGACTTTC.

The rearrangement joins TRBV18 to TRBJ2-3; a weak D match, TRBD1 (5 bases). Germline loops: CDR1 KGHSH, CDR2 LQKENI. The CDR3 covers 14 residues. With 1 base removed from V and 1 base from J, the gap between germline ends came to 6 bases. DNA for the CDR3: TGTGCCAGCTCACCACAGACAGGCACAGATACGCAGTATTTT. Encoded protein: CASSPQTGTDTQYF.

The genes are TRBV9 and TRBJ1-2; a possible D gene is TRBD1 (6 bases). Trimming removed 3 bases at V and 8 bases at J, with 11 bases between. Germline CDR1 reads SGDLS; CDR2 reads YYNGEE. This CDR3 has 12 residues. The CDR3 DNA reads as TGTGCCAGCAGCGGCACAGGGATCGGCTACACCTTC. Its protein is CASSGTGIGYTF.

In this sample, this clone turned up a few times. The rearrangement uses TRBV6-5 and TRBJ1-4; D uncertain. The V gene's germline CDR1 is MNHEY and CDR2 SVGAGI. The CDR3 is 12 residues long. The V end was cut by 6 bases, the J end by 8 bases, with 10 bases between. CDR3 coding DNA: TGTGCCAGCAGAACACAGATGGAAAAACTGTTTTTT. Translating gives CASRTQMEKLFF.

This rearrangement joins TRBV19 to TRBJ2-1; 15 nucleotides match TRBD2. The germline CDR1 and CDR2 sequences are LNHDA and SQIVND (reference sequence). This CDR3 has 19 residues. Unmatched junction bases numbered 11, after V lost 7 bases and J lost 1 base. The CDR3 here is CASTPWGTSGGRSYNEQFF. For the CDR3, the DNA is TGTGCCAGTACCCCATGGGGGACTAGCGGGGGGCGGTCCTACAATGAGCAGTTCTTC.

The chain uses TRBV7-9 and TRBJ1-1, with TRBD1 matching over 9 bases. Per germline, CDR1 SEHNR and CDR2 FQNEAQ (reference sequence). The CDR3 spans 17 residues. V lost 8 bases, J lost 1 base, and 14 bases stayed unmatched. CDR3 residues: CASLSPTGGRGNTEAFF. DNA for the CDR3: TGTGCCAGCCTATCACCCACAGGGGGCCGGGGGAACACTGAAGCTTTCTTT.

The chain is built from TRBV28 and TRBJ1-4, with 8 positions matching TRBD1. The ends lost 2 bases at V and 3 bases at J; junction bases unmatched: 5. CDR3 length: 16 residues. Looked up from germline, CDR1 is MDHEN and CDR2 is SYDVKM. The chain's CDR3 is CASSLSRGRPNEKLFF. The CDR3 region has the DNA TGTGCCAGCAGTTTAAGCAGGGGGCGCCCTAATGAAAAACTGTTTTTT.

This chain links TRBV27 with TRBJ2-2; maybe TRBD1 (6 bases). The V gene's germline CDR1 is MNHEY and CDR2 SMNVEV (reference sequence). V was shortened by 9 bases and J by 6 bases, with 14 bases between the two germline ends. This CDR3 contains 13 residues. DNA for the CDR3: TGTGCCAGGGAGTACAGGGCCGCCGGGGAGCTGTTTTTT. Its protein product is CAREYRAAGELFF.

The chain couples TRBV15 to TRBJ2-3; 12 bases are shared with TRBD1. The length of the CDR3 is 16 residues. The germline CDR1 and CDR2 sequences are LNHNV and YYDKDF (reference sequence). Trimming cost V 5 bases and J 3 bases; bases outside gene matches: 6. The CDR3 spells CATSLGTGGRTDTQYF. CDR3 DNA: TGTGCCACCAGCTTAGGGACAGGGGGCAGGACAGATACGCAGTATTTT.

This clone has only a few counts. The chain is built from TRBV6-5 and TRBJ1-5, with D maybe TRBD1 (6 bases). The V gene's germline CDR1 is MNHEY and CDR2 SVGAGI. The CDR3 totals 14 residues. With 6 bases removed from V and 0 bases from J, the gap between germline ends came to 9 bases. The CDR3 loop is CASRRTDSNQPQHF. CDR3 coding DNA: TGTGCCAGCAGAAGGACAGATAGCAATCAGCCCCAGCATTTT.

The chain combines TRBV5-1 with TRBJ2-3; the match to TRBD2 covers 15 bases. Per the germline V gene, CDR1 is SGHRS and CDR2 is YFSETQ. The CDR3 extends over 17 amino acids. V gave up 4 bases and J gave up 1 base; unmatched junction bases: 4. The CDR3 reads CASSHGLAGGRTDTQYF. The CDR3 coding sequence is TGCGCCAGCAGCCATGGACTAGCGGGGGGGCGCACAGATACGCAGTATTTT.